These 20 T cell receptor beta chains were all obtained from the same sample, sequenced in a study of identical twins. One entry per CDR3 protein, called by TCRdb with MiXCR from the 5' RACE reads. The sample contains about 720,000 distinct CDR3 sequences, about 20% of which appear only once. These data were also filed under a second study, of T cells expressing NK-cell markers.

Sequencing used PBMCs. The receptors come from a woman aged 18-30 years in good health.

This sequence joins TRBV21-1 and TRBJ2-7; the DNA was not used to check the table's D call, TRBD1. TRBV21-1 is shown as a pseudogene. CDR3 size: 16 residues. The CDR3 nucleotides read TGTGCCAGCAGCGCGGGGGCTACAGGGGTAGGAGACGAGCAGTACTTC. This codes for CASSAGATGVGDEQYF.

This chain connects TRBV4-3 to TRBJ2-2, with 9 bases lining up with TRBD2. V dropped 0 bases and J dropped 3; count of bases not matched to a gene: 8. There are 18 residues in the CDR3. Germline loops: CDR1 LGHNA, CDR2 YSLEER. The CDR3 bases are TGCGCCAGCAGCCAAGACGCTTTGGGACTAGCTTACACCGGGGAGCTGTTTTTT. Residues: CASSQDALGLAYTGELFF.

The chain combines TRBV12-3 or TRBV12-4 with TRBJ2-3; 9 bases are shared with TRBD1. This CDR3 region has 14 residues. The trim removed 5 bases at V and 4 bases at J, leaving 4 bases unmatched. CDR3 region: CASSRDRVADTQYF. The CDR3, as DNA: TGTGCCAGCAGTAGGGACAGGGTGGCAGATACGCAGTATTTT.

This CDR3 reads CASSPSNRGRDNEQFF. In DNA form, the CDR3 reads TGTGCCAGCAGCCCATCCAACAGGGGGAGAGACAATGAGCAGTTCTTC. The genes are TRBV7-9 and TRBJ2-1, with 8 bases lining up with TRBD1. Germline CDR1 reads SEHNR; CDR2 reads FQNEAQ (reference sequence). CDR3 size: 16 residues. J was trimmed by 5 bases and V by 5 bases; bases with no gene match: 11. The entire variable domain, with the rest obtained from reference TRBV7-9 and TRBJ2-1, is as follows: DTGVSQNPRHKITKRGQNVTFRCDPISEHNRLYWYRQTLGQGPEFLTYFQNEAQLEKSRLLSDRFSAERPKGSFSTLEIQRTEQGDSAMYLCASSPSNRGRDNEQFFGPGTRLTVL.

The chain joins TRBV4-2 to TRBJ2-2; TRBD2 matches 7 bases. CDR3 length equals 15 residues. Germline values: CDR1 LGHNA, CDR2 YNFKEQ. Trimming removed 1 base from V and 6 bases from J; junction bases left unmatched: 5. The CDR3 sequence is CASSQASTSPGELFF. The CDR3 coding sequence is TGTGCCAGCAGCCAAGCGTCGACTAGCCCCGGGGAGCTGTTTTTT.

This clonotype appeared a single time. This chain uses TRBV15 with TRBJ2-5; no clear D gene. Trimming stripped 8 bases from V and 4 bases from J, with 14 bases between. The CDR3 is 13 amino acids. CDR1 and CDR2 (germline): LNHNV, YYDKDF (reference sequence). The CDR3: CATRLAPTETQYF. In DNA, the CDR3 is TGTGCCACCCGGCTTGCTCCCACAGAGACCCAGTACTTC.

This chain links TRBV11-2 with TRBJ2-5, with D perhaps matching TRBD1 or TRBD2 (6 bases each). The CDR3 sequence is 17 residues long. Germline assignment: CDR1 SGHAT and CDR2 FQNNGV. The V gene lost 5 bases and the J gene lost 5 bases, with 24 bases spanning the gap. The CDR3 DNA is TGTGCCAGCAGCGGTATAATACTAGCCTCGAGGGGGGAGACCCAGTACTTC. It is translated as CASSGIILASRGETQYF.

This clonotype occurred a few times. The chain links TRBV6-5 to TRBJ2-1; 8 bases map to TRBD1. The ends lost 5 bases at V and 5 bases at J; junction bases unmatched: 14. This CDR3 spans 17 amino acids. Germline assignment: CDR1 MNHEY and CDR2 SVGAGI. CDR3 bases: TGTGCCAGCAGTCACTACTCGGACAGGGTGAACAACAATGAGCAGTTCTTC. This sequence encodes CASSHYSDRVNNNEQFF.

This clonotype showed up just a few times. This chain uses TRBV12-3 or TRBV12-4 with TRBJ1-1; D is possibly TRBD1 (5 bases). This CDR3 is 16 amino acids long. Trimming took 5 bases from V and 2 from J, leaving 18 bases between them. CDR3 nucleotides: TGTGCCAGCAGTCCCACGGGACGGGGCTTCAACACTGAAGCTTTCTTT. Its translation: CASSPTGRGFNTEAFF.

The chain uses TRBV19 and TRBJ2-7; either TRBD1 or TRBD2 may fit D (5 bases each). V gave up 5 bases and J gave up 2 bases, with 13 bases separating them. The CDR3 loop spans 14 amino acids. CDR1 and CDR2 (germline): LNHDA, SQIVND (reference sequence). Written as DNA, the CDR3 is TGTGCCAGTAGTTCCTGGGGACGCCCCTACGAGCAGTACTTC. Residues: CASSSWGRPYEQYF.

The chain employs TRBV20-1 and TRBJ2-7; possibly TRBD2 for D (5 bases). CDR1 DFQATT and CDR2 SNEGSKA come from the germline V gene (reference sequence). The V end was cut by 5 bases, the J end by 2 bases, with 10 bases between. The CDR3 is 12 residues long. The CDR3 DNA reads TGCAGTGCTGTTCGGGGAACCTACGAGCAGTACTTC. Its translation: CSAVRGTYEQYF.

This chain's CDR3 is CASSQEGSFRVQETQYF. In DNA, the CDR3 is TGTGCCAGCAGCCAAGAAGGAAGCTTTCGGGTCCAAGAGACCCAGTACTTC. This chain connects TRBV4-2 to TRBJ2-5; D unresolved. V lost 0 bases, J lost 1 base, and 15 bases lay in between. The CDR3 extends over 17 amino acids. Germline-derived CDR1 and CDR2 are LGHNA and YNFKEQ.

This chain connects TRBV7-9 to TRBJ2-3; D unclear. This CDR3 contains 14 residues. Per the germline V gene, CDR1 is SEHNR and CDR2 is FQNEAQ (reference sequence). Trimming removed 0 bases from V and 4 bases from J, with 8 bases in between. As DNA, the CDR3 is TGTGCCAGCAGCTTAGCTAGGGCGGCAGATACGCAGTATTTT. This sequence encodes CASSLARAADTQYF.

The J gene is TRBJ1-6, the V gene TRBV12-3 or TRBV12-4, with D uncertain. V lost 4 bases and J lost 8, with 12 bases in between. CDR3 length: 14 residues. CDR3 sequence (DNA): TGTGCCAGCAGTTCGGGGAGGGCTCATTCACCCCTCCACTTT. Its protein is CASSSGRAHSPLHF.

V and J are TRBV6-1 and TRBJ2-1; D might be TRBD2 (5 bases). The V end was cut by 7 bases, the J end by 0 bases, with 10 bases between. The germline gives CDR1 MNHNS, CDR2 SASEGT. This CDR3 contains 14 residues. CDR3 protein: CASTRRGSYNEQFF. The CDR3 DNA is TGTGCCAGCACCCGCCGGGGCTCCTACAATGAGCAGTTCTTC.

Here the CDR3 DNA reads TGTGCCAGCAGCTTCAGCGACCCTTCTATCAATCTTGCAATGGGCAATGAGCAGTTCTTC. This gives the protein CASSFSDPSINLAMGNEQFF. J is TRBJ2-1 and V is TRBV7-6; D uncertain. Germline V gene sequence: CDR1 SGHVS, CDR2 FNYEAQ. V shed 3 bases and J shed 6 bases, with 30 bases lying between them. This CDR3 comprises 20 residues.

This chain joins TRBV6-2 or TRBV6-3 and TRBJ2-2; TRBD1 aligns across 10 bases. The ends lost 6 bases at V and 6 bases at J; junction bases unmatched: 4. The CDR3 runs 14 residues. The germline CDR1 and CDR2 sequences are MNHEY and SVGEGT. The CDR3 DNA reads TGTGCCAGCAGACGGGACAGGGGAGCCGGGGAGCTGTTTTTT. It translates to CASRRDRGAGELFF.

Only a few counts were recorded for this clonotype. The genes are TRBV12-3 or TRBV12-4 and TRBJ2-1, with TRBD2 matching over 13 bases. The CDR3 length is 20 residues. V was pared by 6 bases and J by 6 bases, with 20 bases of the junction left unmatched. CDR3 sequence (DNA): TGTGCCAGCAGCCCCTTCAACCCCCGGGAACTAGCGGGAGGGCCCAATGAGCAGTTCTTC. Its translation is CASSPFNPRELAGGPNEQFF.

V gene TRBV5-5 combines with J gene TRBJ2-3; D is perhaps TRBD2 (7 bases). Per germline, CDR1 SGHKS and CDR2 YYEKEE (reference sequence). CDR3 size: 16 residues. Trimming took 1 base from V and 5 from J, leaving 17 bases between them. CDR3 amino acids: CASSLYPGGEIDTQYF. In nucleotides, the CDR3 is TGTGCCAGCAGCTTGTATCCGGGGGGCGAAATAGATACGCAGTATTTT.

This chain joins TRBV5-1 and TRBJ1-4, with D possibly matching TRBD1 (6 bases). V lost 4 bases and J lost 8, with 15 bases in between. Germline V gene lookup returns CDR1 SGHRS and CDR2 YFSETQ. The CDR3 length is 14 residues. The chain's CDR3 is CASSTDSPQEKLFF. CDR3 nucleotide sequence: TGCGCCAGCAGCACGGACAGTCCTCAAGAAAAACTGTTTTTT.